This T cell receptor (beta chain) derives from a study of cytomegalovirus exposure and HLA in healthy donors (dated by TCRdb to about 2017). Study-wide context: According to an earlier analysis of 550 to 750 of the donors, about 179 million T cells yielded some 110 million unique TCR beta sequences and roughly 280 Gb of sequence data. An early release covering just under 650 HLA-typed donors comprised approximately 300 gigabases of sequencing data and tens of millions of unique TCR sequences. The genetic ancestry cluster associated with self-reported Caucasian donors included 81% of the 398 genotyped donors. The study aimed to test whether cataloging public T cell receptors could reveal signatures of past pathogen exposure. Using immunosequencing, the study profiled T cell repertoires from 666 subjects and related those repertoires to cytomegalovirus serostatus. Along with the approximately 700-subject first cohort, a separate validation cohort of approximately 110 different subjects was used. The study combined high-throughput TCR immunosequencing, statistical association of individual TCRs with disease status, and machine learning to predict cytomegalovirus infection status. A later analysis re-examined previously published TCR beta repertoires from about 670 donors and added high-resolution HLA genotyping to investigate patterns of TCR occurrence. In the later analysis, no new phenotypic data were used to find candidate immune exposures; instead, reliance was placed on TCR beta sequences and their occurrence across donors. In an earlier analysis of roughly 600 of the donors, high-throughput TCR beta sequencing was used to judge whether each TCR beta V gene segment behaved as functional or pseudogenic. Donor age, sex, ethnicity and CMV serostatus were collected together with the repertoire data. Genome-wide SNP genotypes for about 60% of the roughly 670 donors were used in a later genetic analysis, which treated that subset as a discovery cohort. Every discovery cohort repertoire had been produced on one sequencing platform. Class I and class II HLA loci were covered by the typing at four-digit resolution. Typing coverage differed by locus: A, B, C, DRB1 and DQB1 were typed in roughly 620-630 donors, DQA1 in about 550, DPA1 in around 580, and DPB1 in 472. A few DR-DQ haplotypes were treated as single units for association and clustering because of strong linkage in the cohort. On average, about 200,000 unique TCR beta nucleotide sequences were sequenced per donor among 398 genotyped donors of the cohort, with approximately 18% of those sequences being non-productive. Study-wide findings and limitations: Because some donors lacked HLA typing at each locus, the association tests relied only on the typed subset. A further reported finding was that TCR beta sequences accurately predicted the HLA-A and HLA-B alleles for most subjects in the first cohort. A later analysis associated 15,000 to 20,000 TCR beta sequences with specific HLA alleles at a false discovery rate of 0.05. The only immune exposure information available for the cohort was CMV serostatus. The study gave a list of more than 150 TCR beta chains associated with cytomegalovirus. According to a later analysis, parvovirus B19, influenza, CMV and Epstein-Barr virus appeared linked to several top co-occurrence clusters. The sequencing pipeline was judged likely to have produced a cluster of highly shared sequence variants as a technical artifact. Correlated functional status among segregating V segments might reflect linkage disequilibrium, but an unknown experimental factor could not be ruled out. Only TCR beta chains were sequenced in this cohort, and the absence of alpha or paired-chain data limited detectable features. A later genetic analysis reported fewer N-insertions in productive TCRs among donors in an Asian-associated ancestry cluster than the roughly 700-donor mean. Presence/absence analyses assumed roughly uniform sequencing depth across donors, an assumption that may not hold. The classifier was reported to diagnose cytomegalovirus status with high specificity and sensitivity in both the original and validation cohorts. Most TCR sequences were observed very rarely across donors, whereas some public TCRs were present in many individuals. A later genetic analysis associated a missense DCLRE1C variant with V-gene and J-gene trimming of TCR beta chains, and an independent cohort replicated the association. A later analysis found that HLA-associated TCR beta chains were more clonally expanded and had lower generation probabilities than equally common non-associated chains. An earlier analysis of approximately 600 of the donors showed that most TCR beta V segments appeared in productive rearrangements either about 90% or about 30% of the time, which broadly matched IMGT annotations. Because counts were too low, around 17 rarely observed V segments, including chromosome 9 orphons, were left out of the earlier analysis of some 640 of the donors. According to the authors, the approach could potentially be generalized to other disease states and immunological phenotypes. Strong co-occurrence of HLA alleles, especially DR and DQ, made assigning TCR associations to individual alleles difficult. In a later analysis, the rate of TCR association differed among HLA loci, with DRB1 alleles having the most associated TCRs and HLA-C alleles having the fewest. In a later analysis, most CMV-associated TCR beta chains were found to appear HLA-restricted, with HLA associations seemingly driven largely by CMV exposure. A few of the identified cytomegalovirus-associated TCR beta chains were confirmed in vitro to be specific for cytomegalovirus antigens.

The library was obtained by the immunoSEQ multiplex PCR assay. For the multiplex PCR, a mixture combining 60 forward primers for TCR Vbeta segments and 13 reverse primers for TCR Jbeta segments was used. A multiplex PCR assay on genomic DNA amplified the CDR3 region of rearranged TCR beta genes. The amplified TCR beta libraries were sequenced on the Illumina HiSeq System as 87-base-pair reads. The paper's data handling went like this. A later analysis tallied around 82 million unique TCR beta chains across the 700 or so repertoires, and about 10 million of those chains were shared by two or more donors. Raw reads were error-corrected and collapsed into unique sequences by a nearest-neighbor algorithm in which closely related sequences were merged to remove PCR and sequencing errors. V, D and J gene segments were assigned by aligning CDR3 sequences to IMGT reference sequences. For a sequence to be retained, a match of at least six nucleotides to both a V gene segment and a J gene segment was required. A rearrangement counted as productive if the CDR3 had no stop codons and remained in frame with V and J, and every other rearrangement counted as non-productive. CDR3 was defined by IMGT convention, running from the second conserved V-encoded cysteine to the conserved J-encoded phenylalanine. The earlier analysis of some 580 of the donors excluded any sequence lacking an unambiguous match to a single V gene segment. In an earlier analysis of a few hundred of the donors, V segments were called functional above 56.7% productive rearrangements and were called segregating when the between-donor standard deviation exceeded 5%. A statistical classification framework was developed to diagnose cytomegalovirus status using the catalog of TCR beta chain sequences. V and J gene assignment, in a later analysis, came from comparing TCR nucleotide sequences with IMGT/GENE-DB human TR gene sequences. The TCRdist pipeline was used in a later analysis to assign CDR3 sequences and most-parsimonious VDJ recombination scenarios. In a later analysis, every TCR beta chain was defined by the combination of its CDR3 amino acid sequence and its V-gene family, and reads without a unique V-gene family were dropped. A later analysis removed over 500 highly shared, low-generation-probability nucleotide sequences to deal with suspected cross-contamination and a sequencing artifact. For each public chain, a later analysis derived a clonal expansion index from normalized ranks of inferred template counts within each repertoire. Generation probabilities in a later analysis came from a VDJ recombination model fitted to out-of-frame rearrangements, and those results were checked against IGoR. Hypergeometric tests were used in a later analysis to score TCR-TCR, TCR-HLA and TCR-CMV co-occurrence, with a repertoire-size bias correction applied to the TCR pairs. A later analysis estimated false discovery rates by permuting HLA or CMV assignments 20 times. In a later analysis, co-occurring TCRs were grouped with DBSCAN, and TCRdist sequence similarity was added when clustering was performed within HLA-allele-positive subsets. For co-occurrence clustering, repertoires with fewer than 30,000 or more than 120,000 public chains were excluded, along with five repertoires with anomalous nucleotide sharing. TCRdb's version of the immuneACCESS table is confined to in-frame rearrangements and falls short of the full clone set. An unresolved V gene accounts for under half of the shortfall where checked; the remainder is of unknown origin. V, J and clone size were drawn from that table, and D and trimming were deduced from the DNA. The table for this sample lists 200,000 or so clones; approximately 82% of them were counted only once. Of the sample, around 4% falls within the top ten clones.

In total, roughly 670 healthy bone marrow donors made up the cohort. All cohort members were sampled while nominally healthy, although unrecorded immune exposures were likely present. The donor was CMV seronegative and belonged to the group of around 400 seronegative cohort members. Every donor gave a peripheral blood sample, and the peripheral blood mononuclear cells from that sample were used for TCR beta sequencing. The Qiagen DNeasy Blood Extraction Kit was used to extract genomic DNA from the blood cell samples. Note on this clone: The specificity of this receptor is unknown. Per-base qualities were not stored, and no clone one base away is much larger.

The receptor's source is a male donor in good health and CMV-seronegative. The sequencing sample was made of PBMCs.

In nucleotides, the sequence is TGTGCCAGCAGGGAACAGGCAGATACGCAGTATTTT. Translated, it reads CASREQADTQYF. This sequence uses TRBV7-9 and TRBJ2-3, and TRBD1 may be the D gene, going by 5 matching bases. V and J lose 6 bases and 4 bases, and a span of 8 bases separates them. Sequences SEHNR (CDR1) and FQNEAQ (CDR2) are obtained from the germline V gene (reference sequence). The CDR3 starts with the cysteine, ends with the phenylalanine, and has 12 residues. The sequence is cut down to CDR3 DNA, 36 bases in frame from base 1. The reference TRBV7-9 and TRBJ2-3 proteins fill in what lies around the CDR3, so the full variable domain reads DTGVSQNPRHKITKRGQNVTFRCDPISEHNRLYWYRQTLGQGPEFLTYFQNEAQLEKSRLLSDRFSAERPKGSFSTLEIQRTEQGDSAMYLCASREQADTQYFGPGTRLTVL.